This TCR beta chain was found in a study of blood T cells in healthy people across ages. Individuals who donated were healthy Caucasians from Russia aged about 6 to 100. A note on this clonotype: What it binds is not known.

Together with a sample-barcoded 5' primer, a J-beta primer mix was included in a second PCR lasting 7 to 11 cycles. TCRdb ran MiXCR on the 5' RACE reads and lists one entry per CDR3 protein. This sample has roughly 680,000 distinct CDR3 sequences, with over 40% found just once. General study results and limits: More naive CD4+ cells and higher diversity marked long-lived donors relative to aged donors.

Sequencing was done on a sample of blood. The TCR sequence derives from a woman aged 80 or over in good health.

CDR3 sequence reads: CASSIVQDRGGSQPQHF. CDR3 in DNA: TGTGCCAGCAGTATCGTTCAGGACAGGGGTGGGTCTCAGCCCCAGCATTTT. The chain joins TRBV12-3 or TRBV12-4 to TRBJ1-5, with TRBD1 identical over 9 bases. With V trimmed by 5 bases and J by 6 bases, 14 bases remained unmatched. This CDR3 spans 17 amino acids.